The rows below give T cell receptor beta chains drawn from one sample of a study of a mutant IDH1 vaccine in newly diagnosed glioma. Their antigens remain unidentified. The table came from immunoSEQ multiplex PCR; TCRdb's copy has only in-frame clones and leaves some out. The repertoire includes 40,000 to 60,000 clones, more than 70% of them detected once, and about 2% sits in the top ten. The sequencing here drew on PBMCs, taken from a glioma patient whose treatment included an IDH1 peptide vaccine. The receptors were gathered from a woman aged 35 to 49 with glioma. Both conserved end residues are part of each CDR3. Fields, in order: D gene, J gene, V gene, clone size, CDR3 protein, CDR3 DNA. D genes are given only for firm matches. Only some rows state a clone size, as once, few, many or a class for expanded clones.

.	TRBJ2-7	TRBV15	.	CATSRDVGPYEQYF	TGTGCCACCAGCAGAGATGTAGGGCCCTACGAGCAGTACTTC
.	TRBJ1-2	TRBV7-8	.	CASSLSSRPEGYTF	TGTGCCAGCAGCTTATCCTCTAGACCAGAGGGCTACACCTTC
.	TRBJ1-6	TRBV18	.	CASSPSREGSPLHF	TGTGCCAGCTCACCATCACGGGAGGGTTCACCCCTCCACTTT
.	TRBJ2-5	TRBV7-6	.	CASSYVGGLGETQYF	TGTGCCAGCAGCTATGTTGGGGGTTTAGGGGAGACCCAGTACTTC
TRBD1	TRBJ1-1	TRBV9	.	CASSADRMNTEAFF	TGTGCCAGCAGCGCGGACAGGATGAACACTGAAGCTTTCTTT
.	TRBJ1-2	TRBV19	.	CASSKETGSYGYTF	TGTGCCAGTAGTAAGGAGACAGGTTCCTATGGCTACACCTTC
TRBD1	TRBJ2-2	TRBV10-3	once	CAIRGTGENTGELFF	TGTGCCATCAGGGGGACAGGCGAGAACACCGGGGAGCTGTTTTTT
.	TRBJ1-4	TRBV30	few	CAWRRVEKLFF	TGTGCCTGGAGGAGGGTTGAAAAACTGTTTTTT
.	TRBJ1-1	TRBV5-1	.	CASSLGRRDTEAFF	TGCGCCAGCAGCCTCGGACGGAGGGACACTGAAGCTTTCTTT
.	TRBJ1-4	TRBV2	.	CASSEDEAFLGRLFF	TGTGCCAGCAGTGAAGATGAGGCCTTCCTCGGGCGGCTGTTTTTT
TRBD1	TRBJ1-1	TRBV27	.	CASIGQGFTEAFF	TGTGCCAGCATAGGACAGGGTTTCACTGAAGCTTTCTTT
.	TRBJ2-3	TRBV2	.	CASMFRTSDPSTDTQYF	TGTGCCAGCATGTTCAGGACAAGTGATCCTAGCACAGATACGCAGTATTTT
.	TRBJ1-6	TRBV13	once	CASRGSYNSPLHF	TGTGCCAGCAGGGGAAGCTATAATTCACCCCTCCACTTT
TRBD2	TRBJ2-1	TRBV30	.	CAWRESGGAYYVSNEQFF	TGTGCCTGGAGGGAAAGCGGGGGGGCTTATTATGTGTCCAATGAGCAGTTCTTC
TRBD1	TRBJ2-7	TRBV29-1	.	CSVVPKLGQGFYEQYF	TGCAGCGTCGTCCCTAAGTTGGGACAGGGTTTTTACGAGCAGTACTTC
TRBD1	TRBJ1-1	TRBV10-3	.	CAIRTGGLNTEAFF	TGTGCCATTCGGACAGGGGGACTGAACACTGAAGCTTTCTTT